The rows below give T cell receptor beta chains drawn from one sample of a study of read filtering for tumor transcriptome and immune sequencing. TCRdb analysed the reads with MiXCR anew, one entry per CDR3 protein. The sample includes some 130,000 distinct CDR3 sequences, under 15% of them seen just once. The sequenced sample consisted of a population of CD138-negative cells sorted from bone marrow. These receptors came from a donor over 35 with multiple myeloma. Both conserved end residues are trimmed from each CDR3. D genes are given only for firm matches. Clone size is shown for a subset of rows, as once, few, many or a class of expanded clone.

many	10	TRBV23-1	.	TRBJ2-3	ASSPSLDTQY
many	11	TRBV5-1	.	TRBJ2-5	ASSLEGQETQY
many	10	TRBV2	.	TRBJ2-7	ASRAVVGEQY
.	16	TRBV5-1	.	TRBJ1-2	ASSLTPLTSSGSDGYT
.	9	TRBV7-2	.	TRBJ2-5	ASFGGETQY
many	12	TRBV5-1	.	TRBJ2-7	ASRSGPPSGEQY
few	13	TRBV27	TRBD1	TRBJ2-5	ASSLSRTGLETQY
.	11	TRBV10-2	TRBD2	TRBJ2-3	ATQRGLLDTQY
many	12	TRBV18	.	TRBJ1-4	ASSPATGVEKLF
many	13	TRBV20-1	TRBD2	TRBJ2-3	SAREAGAGTDTQY
many	15	TRBV6-5	.	TRBJ2-1	ASSYSTPASAHNEQF
many	13	TRBV27	TRBD2	TRBJ2-1	ASNPGGLAVNEQF
few	12	TRBV28	.	TRBJ1-5	ASSWAGAGQPQH
.	10	TRBV20-1	.	TRBJ2-3	SATLTADTQY
many	13	TRBV5-1	TRBD2	TRBJ2-1	ASSGGLAGRHEQF
many	13	TRBV4-1	.	TRBJ1-4	ASSQDGQGGEKLF
many	12	TRBV7-9	.	TRBJ2-3	ASSLAQGRDTQY
many	15	TRBV7-9	.	TRBJ2-4	ASSLGAGNLAKNIQY
many	15	TRBV28	TRBD1	TRBJ2-6	ASRPITGVLGANVLT
many	13	TRBV5-1	TRBD2	TRBJ2-3	ASRNELAAADTQY
many	12	TRBV9	.	TRBJ1-1	ASSVVGLNTEAF
many	15	TRBV12-3/TRBV12-4	TRBD2	TRBJ2-3	ASSLGRLAGDTDTQY
many	15	TRBV24-1	TRBD2	TRBJ2-1	ATSDESLAAEYNEQF
many	13	TRBV2	TRBD2	TRBJ2-3	ASSALSGRVDTQY
few	10	TRBV29-1	.	TRBJ1-2	SVWAANYGYT
many	14	TRBV5-1	.	TRBJ1-3	ASSYGDTNSGNTIY
many	13	TRBV27	.	TRBJ2-7	ASRKLGTQPDEQY
many	11	TRBV20-1	.	TRBJ1-1	SIKTVLNTEAF
many	14	TRBV10-3	TRBD1	TRBJ2-1	AISEIGTGGHNEQF
many	13	TRBV5-1	.	TRBJ1-2	ASSFSGDPNYGYT
.	11	TRBV4-1	.	TRBJ1-1	ASSQRGSGEAF
many	12	TRBV7-2	TRBD2	TRBJ2-1	ASTPGLAVNEQF
many	14	TRBV5-1	.	TRBJ2-7	ASRSSYTTEGYEQY
many	14	TRBV7-6	TRBD2	TRBJ2-7	ASSFQAGTSGYEQY
many	12	TRBV2	.	TRBJ1-5	ASSEATSNQPQH
many	11	TRBV5-1	.	TRBJ1-1	ASSSVRGTEAF
.	11	TRBV10-1	.	TRBJ1-1	ASSNRVNTEAF
many	12	TRBV19	TRBD1	TRBJ1-5	ASSNQGAVQPQH
few	11	TRBV6-6	.	TRBJ2-1	ASSDEQYNEQF
many	18	TRBV5-1	.	TRBJ2-1	ASSLVAGQGAAPSYNEQF
many	11	TRBV29-1	.	TRBJ2-3	SVPRVVEDTQY
many	11	TRBV20-1	.	TRBJ2-1	SASNGGLNEQF
many	14	TRBV12-3/TRBV12-4	.	TRBJ2-6	ASSSRSSSGANVLT
many	10	TRBV20-1	.	TRBJ2-3	SALWSVNTQY
many	14	TRBV21-1	.	TRBJ2-1	ASSKDVGRGVDEQF
few	12	TRBV7-2	.	TRBJ2-4	ASSLGGSKNIQY
many	12	TRBV12-3/TRBV12-4	TRBD2	TRBJ2-5	ASSSGLVPETQY
many	14	TRBV7-2	.	TRBJ2-7	ASSLAGGASSYEQY
many	13	TRBV6-5	.	TRBJ1-1	ASSSAGTANTEAF
many	12	TRBV5-1	.	TRBJ2-5	ASSLQPSEETQY
many	14	TRBV15	TRBD1	TRBJ2-7	ATSRDPDDRAVEQY
.	12	TRBV7-9	.	TRBJ2-7	ASSLTSGSYGQY
many	11	TRBV3-1	TRBD1	TRBJ1-2	ASSQAGTGEET
.	12	TRBV19	.	TRBJ2-3	ASSTGTLTDAQY
many	9	TRBV29-1	.	TRBJ1-5	SVGNNQPQH